This TCR beta chain was found in a study of blood T cell repertoires in COVID-19. About the study: Spain, Italy and the United States supplied samples that represented acute and convalescent COVID-19. Sources were T cells, B-cell-depleted T cells, or PBMCs; the material itself was cDNA or gDNA.

This CDR3 region has 14 residues. As originally analysed: Amplification of reference gene primers was used by the study to estimate nucleated cell counts. The protocol was immunoSEQ multiplex PCR, while the TCRdb copy is restricted to in-frame clones and leaves out a portion. V and J calls and clone size are those listed in that table; D and trimming were worked out from the DNA. Seen here are about 40,000 clones, about four fifths observed once, and the top ten hold about 2.6%. Source material: peripheral blood. The chain employs TRBV21-1 and TRBJ2-1; the D segment call TRBD1 is taken from the table without a DNA check. TRBV21-1 corresponds to a pseudogene. This TCR came from a woman aged 55 to 70 with acute or convalescent COVID-19. The CDR3 reads CASNSTGSVNEQFF. CDR3 nucleotides: TGTGCCAGCAACTCGACAGGGTCGGTCAATGAGCAGTTCTTC.